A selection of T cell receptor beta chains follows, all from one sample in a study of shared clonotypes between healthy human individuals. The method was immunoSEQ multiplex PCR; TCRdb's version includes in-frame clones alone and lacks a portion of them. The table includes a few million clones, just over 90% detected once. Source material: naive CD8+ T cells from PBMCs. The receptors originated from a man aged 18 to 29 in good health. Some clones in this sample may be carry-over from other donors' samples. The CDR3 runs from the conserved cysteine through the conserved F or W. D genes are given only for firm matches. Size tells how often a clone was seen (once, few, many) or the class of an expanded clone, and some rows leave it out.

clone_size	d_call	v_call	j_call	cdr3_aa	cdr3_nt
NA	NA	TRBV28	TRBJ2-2	CASSLSGSGAGELFF	TGTGCCAGCAGTTTATCCGGGTCCGGAGCCGGGGAGCTGTTTTTT
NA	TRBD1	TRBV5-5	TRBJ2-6	CASSVRGQGLGGANVLTF	TGTGCCAGCAGCGTCCGAGGACAGGGTTTAGGTGGGGCCAACGTCCTGACTTTC
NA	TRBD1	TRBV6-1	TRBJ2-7	CASSEWRLGQGRSEQYF	TGTGCCAGCAGTGAATGGAGGTTGGGACAGGGACGGTCCGAGCAGTACTTC
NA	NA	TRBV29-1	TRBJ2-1	CSADSYNEQFF	TGCAGCGCCGACAGCTACAATGAGCAGTTCTTC
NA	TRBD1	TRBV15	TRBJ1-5	CATSRGTGANQPQHF	TGTGCCACCAGCAGAGGGACAGGGGCCAATCAGCCCCAGCATTTT
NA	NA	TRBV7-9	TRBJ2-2	CASSFPARANTGELFF	TGTGCCAGCAGCTTCCCGGCCAGGGCGAACACCGGGGAGCTGTTTTTT
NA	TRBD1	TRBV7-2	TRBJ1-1	CASSPAPMTGEAFF	TGTGCCAGCAGCCCGGCCCCGATGACAGGGGAAGCTTTCTTT
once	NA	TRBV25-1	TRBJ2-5	CASSEVEGWETQYF	TGTGCCAGCAGTGAAGTGGAGGGGTGGGAGACCCAGTACTTC
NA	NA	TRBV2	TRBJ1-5	CASSESVSHNQPQHF	TGTGCCAGCAGTGAAAGCGTCAGCCACAATCAGCCCCAGCATTTT
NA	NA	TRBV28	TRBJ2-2	CASSQINQGLDTGELFF	TGTGCCAGCAGTCAGATTAACCAGGGGTTGGACACCGGGGAGCTGTTTTTT
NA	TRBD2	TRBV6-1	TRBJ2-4	CASSDRAGVAKNIQYF	TGTGCCAGCAGTGATAGGGCGGGAGTGGCCAAAAACATTCAGTACTTC
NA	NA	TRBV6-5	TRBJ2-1	CASSTLVSVHNEQFF	TGTGCCAGCAGTACCCTAGTTAGCGTCCACAATGAGCAGTTCTTC
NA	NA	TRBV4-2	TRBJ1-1	CASRGAAPRVEGGTEAFF	TGTGCCAGCAGGGGCGCGGCTCCCCGAGTCGAGGGGGGAACTGAAGCTTTCTTT
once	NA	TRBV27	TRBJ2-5	CASSLFGWVRETQYF	TGTGCCAGCAGTTTATTCGGGTGGGTGAGGGAGACCCAGTACTTC
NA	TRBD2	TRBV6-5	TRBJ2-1	CASSSLAGGEYNEQFF	TGTGCCAGCAGTTCCCTGGCGGGAGGGGAATACAATGAGCAGTTCTTC
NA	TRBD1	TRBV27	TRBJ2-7	CASSTIRGPEQYF	TGTGCCAGCAGTACCATCAGGGGGCCTGAGCAGTACTTC
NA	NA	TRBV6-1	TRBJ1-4	CASSVHSGRDNEKLFF	TGTGCCAGCAGTGTACATAGTGGGCGGGATAATGAAAAACTGTTTTTT
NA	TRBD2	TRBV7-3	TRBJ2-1	CASSPTSGPYNEQFF	TGTGCCAGCAGCCCAACTAGCGGCCCCTACAATGAGCAGTTCTTC
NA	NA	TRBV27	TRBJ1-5	CASSLSRGVQPQHF	TGTGCCAGCAGTTTATCGAGGGGCGTCCAGCCCCAGCATTTT
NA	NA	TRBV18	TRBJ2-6	CASSPPHDRPGANVLTF	TGTGCCAGCTCACCACCCCACGACAGGCCTGGGGCCAACGTCCTGACTTTC
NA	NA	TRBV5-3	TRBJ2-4	CARSLHVRAKNIQYF	TGTGCCAGAAGCTTGCACGTTAGGGCCAAAAACATTCAGTACTTC
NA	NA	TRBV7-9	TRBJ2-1	CASSLWRDSRMNEQFF	TGTGCCAGCAGCTTATGGAGGGACAGTCGTATGAATGAGCAGTTCTTC
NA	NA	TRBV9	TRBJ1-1	CASSVTPGGGRITEAFF	TGTGCCAGCAGCGTAACCCCCGGGGGGGGGCGGATCACTGAAGCTTTCTTT
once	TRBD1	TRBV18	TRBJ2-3	CASSFRDREDTQYF	TGTGCCAGCTCATTCAGGGACAGGGAAGATACGCAGTATTTT
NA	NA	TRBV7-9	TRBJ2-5	CASRQSKGGIETQYF	TGTGCCAGCAGACAAAGTAAAGGGGGAATAGAGACCCAGTACTTC
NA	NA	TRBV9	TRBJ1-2	CASSVFVPGDGYTF	TGTGCCAGCAGCGTTTTCGTCCCAGGGGATGGCTACACCTTC
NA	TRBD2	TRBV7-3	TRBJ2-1	CASSPGTSGSNEQFF	TGTGCCAGCAGCCCCGGGACTAGCGGGAGTAATGAGCAGTTCTTC
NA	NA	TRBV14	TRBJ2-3	CASSQDLTRSSTDTQYF	TGTGCCAGCAGCCAGGACCTGACTAGATCATCCACAGATACGCAGTATTTT
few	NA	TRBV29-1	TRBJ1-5	CSVAEGPWNQPQHF	TGCAGCGTTGCAGAGGGCCCATGGAATCAGCCCCAGCATTTT
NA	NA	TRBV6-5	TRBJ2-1	CASSLLYPSYNEQFF	TGTGCCAGCAGTTTACTCTATCCCAGCTACAATGAGCAGTTCTTC
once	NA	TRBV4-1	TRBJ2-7	CASSRGYEQYF	TGCGCCAGCAGCCGGGGCTACGAGCAGTACTTC
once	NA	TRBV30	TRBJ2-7	CACLPGGYEQYF	TGTGCCTGCCTCCCAGGGGGGTACGAGCAGTACTTC
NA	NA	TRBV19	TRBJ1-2	CATWDRWGNYGYTF	TGTGCCACTTGGGACCGCTGGGGGAACTATGGCTACACCTTC
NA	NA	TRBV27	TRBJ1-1	CASSLSPRHLNTEAFF	TGTGCCAGCAGTTTATCCCCCCGACACCTGAACACTGAAGCTTTCTTT
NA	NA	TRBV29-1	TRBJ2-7	CSVEDWSANEQYF	TGCAGCGTTGAAGATTGGTCTGCCAACGAGCAGTACTTC
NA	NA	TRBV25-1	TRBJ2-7	CASSESAESYEQYF	TGTGCCAGCAGTGAATCGGCCGAATCCTACGAGCAGTACTTC
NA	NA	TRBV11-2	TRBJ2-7	CASSPSGDYEQYF	TGTGCCAGCAGCCCCTCGGGTGACTACGAGCAGTACTTC